A selection of T cell receptor beta chains follows, all from one sample in a study of molecular identifiers for immune sequencing clone quantification. Each CDR3 protein gets one entry after TCRdb re-called the PCR reads with MiXCR. The sample has tens of thousands of distinct CDR3 sequences, approximately 25% seen once. The specimen sequenced was naive CD8+ T cells from blood, with Jurkat cell RNA spiked in. These receptors all stem from a human donor in good health. Some libraries in this study had Jurkat cell RNA spiked in. Each CDR3 is given with its conserved first and last residue. The order of the fields is clone size, CDR3 length, V gene, J gene, D gene, CDR3 protein, CDR3 DNA. The D gene is left open where the match is weak. Size tells how often a clone was seen (once, few, many) or the class of an expanded clone, and some rows leave it out.

many	18	TRBV20-1	TRBJ1-1	TRBD1	CSARGRGTAIYMNTEAFF	TGCAGTGCAAGAGGGAGGGGGACAGCGATATATATGAACACTGAAGCTTTCTTT
many	15	TRBV4-3	TRBJ2-1	TRBD2	CASSQGSGAYNEQFF	TGCGCCAGCAGCCAAGGTAGCGGGGCCTACAATGAGCAGTTCTTC
few	16	TRBV27	TRBJ2-7	TRBD2	CASSSGGLAALYEQYF	TGTGCCAGCAGTTCAGGAGGACTAGCGGCACTTTACGAGCAGTACTTC
.	20	TRBV14	TRBJ1-2	.	CASSQTPWTPSSRVNYGYTF	TGTGCCAGCAGCCAAACCCCCTGGACACCCAGCAGTAGGGTGAACTATGGCTACACCTTC
many	14	TRBV7-6	TRBJ2-3	.	CASSLGPTTDTQYF	TGTGCCAGCAGCTTAGGACCAACCACAGATACGCAGTATTTT
many	14	TRBV19	TRBJ1-1	TRBD1	CASSEDRNTPEAFF	TGTGCCAGTAGTGAGGACAGGAACACCCCTGAAGCTTTCTTT
many	12	TRBV30	TRBJ2-2	.	CASDSVTGELFF	TGTGCCTCTGACTCCGTAACCGGGGAGCTGTTTTTT
.	16	TRBV7-9	TRBJ2-3	.	CASSLKGAGGTDTQYF	TGTGCCAGCAGCCTCAAGGGGGCGGGGGGAACAGATACGCAGTATTTT
many	12	TRBV12-3/TRBV12-4	TRBJ1-1	.	CASRLRAPGAFF	TGTGCCAGCCGACTCAGGGCCCCAGGGGCTTTCTTT
many	17	TRBV19	TRBJ2-6	.	CASSGPNRFSGANVLTF	TGTGCCAGTAGTGGTCCGAACAGGTTCTCTGGGGCCAACGTCCTGACTTTC
many	12	TRBV29-1	TRBJ1-1	.	CSVVGGLTEAFF	TGCAGCGTTGTTGGGGGGCTTACTGAAGCTTTCTTT
many	13	TRBV6-2/TRBV6-3	TRBJ2-7	.	CASSFGGNYEQYF	TGTGCCAGCAGTTTTGGAGGAAACTACGAGCAGTACTTC
many	15	TRBV20-1	TRBJ2-3	.	CSARDLRINTDTQYF	TGCAGTGCTAGAGATCTTAGGATTAACACAGATACGCAGTATTTT
many	19	TRBV4-2	TRBJ2-2	TRBD1	CASSPGTGGQQTNTGELFF	TGTGCCAGCAGCCCCGGGACAGGGGGCCAACAAACGAACACCGGGGAGCTGTTTTTT
.	21	TRBV11-2	TRBJ2-1	TRBD2	CASSLGPWAYSGESSYNEQFF	TGTGCCAGCAGCTTAGGCCCATGGGCCTATAGCGGGGAGAGCTCCTACAATGAGCAGTTCTTC
many	15	TRBV19	TRBJ2-1	TRBD2	CASSIGTSGYNEQFF	TGTGCCAGTAGTATTGGGACTAGCGGGTACAATGAGCAGTTCTTC
many	16	TRBV6-2/TRBV6-3	TRBJ2-2	.	CASTPRQGLPSGELFF	TGTGCCAGCACGCCCCGTCAGGGTTTGCCATCTGGGGAGCTGTTTTTT
many	15	TRBV6-6	TRBJ1-5	.	CASNELLDGDQPQHF	TGTGCCAGCAACGAACTCCTCGACGGGGATCAGCCCCAGCATTTT
many	14	TRBV28	TRBJ2-3	TRBD2	CASRRTSGADTQYF	TGTGCCAGCAGAAGGACTAGCGGGGCAGATACGCAGTATTTT
many	17	TRBV4-3	TRBJ2-3	.	CASSQEVWGDPTDTQYF	TGCGCCAGCAGCCAAGAGGTGTGGGGGGACCCCACAGATACGCAGTATTTT
.	14	TRBV19	TRBJ2-1	TRBD2	CASDNSGGAFEQFF	TGTGCCAGTGATAATAGCGGGGGGGCCTTTGAGCAGTTCTTC
once	15	TRBV20-1	TRBJ2-4	.	CSVRGLTIAKNIQYF	TGCAGTGTTAGAGGCCTAACGATAGCCAAAAACATTCAGTACTTC
many	15	TRBV13	TRBJ1-3	.	CASSSGREIGNTIYF	TGTGCCAGCAGCTCCGGGCGGGAGATTGGAAACACCATATATTTT
many	15	TRBV7-2	TRBJ2-7	.	CASSPRDGRAYEQYF	TGTGCCAGCAGCCCTCGGGACGGCAGAGCCTACGAGCAGTACTTC
many	14	TRBV7-9	TRBJ1-5	.	CASSLEGFNQPQHF	TGTGCCAGCAGCTTAGAAGGATTCAATCAGCCCCAGCATTTT
many	20	TRBV14	TRBJ2-1	TRBD2	CASSPHWTSGGARSYNEQFF	TGTGCCAGCAGCCCACACTGGACTAGCGGGGGGGCCCGGTCCTACAATGAGCAGTTCTTC
many	18	TRBV19	TRBJ2-5	.	CASSIDGLDGTPSAAQYF	TGTGCCAGTAGTATAGACGGATTGGATGGGACTCCCTCTGCGGCCCAGTACTTC
.	12	TRBV9	TRBJ1-1	.	CASSPGAGEAFF	TGTGCCAGCAGCCCCGGGGCAGGCGAAGCTTTCTTT
few	15	TRBV29-1	TRBJ2-7	.	CSVEDRLPGQGEQYF	TGCAGCGTTGAAGATCGGCTCCCAGGCCAGGGAGAGCAGTACTTC